A selection of T cell receptor beta chains follows, all from one sample in a study of blood T cell repertoires in COVID-19. Data came from immunoSEQ multiplex PCR; TCRdb stores just in-frame clones and leaves some out. The sample records about 100,000 clones, roughly 80% being singletons. Sequencing was performed on peripheral blood. Every receptor here comes from a human donor in a cohort sampled during active COVID-19. The CDR3 runs from the conserved cysteine through the conserved F or W. The D gene is left open where the match is weak. Some rows have no size entry. The others give once, few or many, or a class for an expanded clone.

d_gene	v_gene	abundance	j_gene	CDR3nt	CDR3aa
-	TRBV6-5	-	TRBJ2-7	TGTGCCAGCGCGGGCAGGGACACCTACGAGCAGTACTTC	CASAGRDTYEQYF
TRBD2	TRBV28	few	TRBJ2-1	TGTGCCAGCAGCGACCCCGCGACGGGAGGGCCGTCCAATGAGCAGTTCTTC	CASSDPATGGPSNEQFF
TRBD2	TRBV5-1	-	TRBJ2-5	TGCGCCAGCAGCTTGGCGGCTAGCGGGGGGCAAGAGACCCAGTACTTC	CASSLAASGGQETQYF
-	TRBV7-8	-	TRBJ2-3	TGTGCCAGCAGCTTATCGCGGAGCGGAATGCAAGATACGCAGTATTTT	CASSLSRSGMQDTQYF
TRBD1	TRBV6-6	once	TRBJ1-5	TGTGCCAGCAGTCGTCCCGGGACAGGGAGGGATCAGCCCCAGCATTTT	CASSRPGTGRDQPQHF
TRBD2	TRBV7-3	once	TRBJ2-1	TGTGCCAGCAGCGGAACCGGGACTAGCGGGAGGATTGAGCAGTTCTTC	CASSGTGTSGRIEQFF
TRBD2	TRBV9	-	TRBJ2-7	TGTGCCAGCAGCGCGACTAGCGGGAGTTACGAGCAGTACTTC	CASSATSGSYEQYF
TRBD2	TRBV6-2/TRBV6-3	-	TRBJ2-1	TGTGCCAGCAGTTACGACCCCCCTCGGGGGGACAATGAGCAGTTCTTC	CASSYDPPRGDNEQFF
TRBD2	TRBV15	-	TRBJ2-7	TGTGCCACCAGCAGTTTAGCGGGAGGTCTTGGACCCGAGCAGTACTTC	CATSSLAGGLGPEQYF
TRBD1	TRBV6-5	-	TRBJ2-1	TGTGCCAGCAGTTTGAGGGGGCCCCCCTACAATGAGCAGTTCTTC	CASSLRGPPYNEQFF
-	TRBV9	-	TRBJ2-1	TGTGCCAGCAGCCGCAGGGGAGAGCCCTACAATGAGCAGTTCTTC	CASSRRGEPYNEQFF
-	TRBV19	-	TRBJ2-6	TGTGCCAGTAGTACCACGGGGGTGGCCAACGTCCTGACTTTC	CASSTTGVANVLTF
TRBD1	TRBV28	few	TRBJ1-5	TGTGCCAGTACTTTCCGGGACAGGGGACAGCCCCAGCATTTT	CASTFRDRGQPQHF
-	TRBV19	-	TRBJ2-7	TGTGCCAGTAGTACCCAGACAGGACCCTCCTACGAGCAGTACTTC	CASSTQTGPSYEQYF
TRBD1	TRBV27	-	TRBJ1-1	TGTGCCAGCCTAAGGACAGGGCGGGTCACTGAAGCTTTCTTT	CASLRTGRVTEAFF
TRBD1	TRBV7-9	-	TRBJ1-1	TGTGCCAGCAGCTCCCTTACAGGGGCCGGTGAAGCTTTCTTT	CASSSLTGAGEAFF
-	TRBV28	few	TRBJ2-6	TGTGCCAGCGGACAGCCACTCTCTGGGGCCAACGTCCTGACTTTC	CASGQPLSGANVLTF
-	TRBV11-2	-	TRBJ2-1	TGTGCCAGCAGCTCTGGGGGGGGCGCGAATGAGCAGTTCTTC	CASSSGGGANEQFF
TRBD1	TRBV5-4	few	TRBJ1-1	TGTGCCAGCAGCCCCGGACAGGGCAGGAACACTGAAGCTTTCTTT	CASSPGQGRNTEAFF
-	TRBV5-1	many	TRBJ2-1	TGCGCCAGCAGCTCCGCTAGCACCAACAATGAGCAGTTCTTC	CASSSASTNNEQFF
TRBD2	TRBV9	once	TRBJ2-1	TGTGCCAGCAGCGTAGCGGCGGGAGCGTACAATGAGCAGTTCTTC	CASSVAAGAYNEQFF
-	TRBV1	-	TRBJ2-1	TGCACCAGCAGCCAAGATCGAATCAGACTAGCGGGGTTCTACAATGAGCAGTTCTTC	CTSSQDRIRLAGFYNEQFF
TRBD1	TRBV28	-	TRBJ1-6	TGTGCCAGCAGTACAAATAGTGGGACAGGACCTTATAATTCACCCCTCCACTTT	CASSTNSGTGPYNSPLHF
-	TRBV20-1	-	TRBJ2-5	TGCAGTGCGCTGGGGCGAGGGACCCAGTACTTC	CSALGRGTQYF
-	TRBV7-9	-	TRBJ1-1	TGTGCCAGCAGCGTTGGAGGGCGTCGAGCTTTCTTT	CASSVGGRRAFF
TRBD1	TRBV5-1	-	TRBJ1-2	TGCGCCAGCAGCTCCCAGGGGGGAGCACGGTATGGCTACACCTTC	CASSSQGGARYGYTF
TRBD2	TRBV18	-	TRBJ2-3	TGTGCCAGCTCGCGGGGGGGCCAGGGAGATACGCAGTATTTT	CASSRGGQGDTQYF
-	TRBV7-2	-	TRBJ2-7	TGTGCCAGCAGCTTACGTTGGGGGGGCTATACCTACGAGCAGTACTTC	CASSLRWGGYTYEQYF
-	TRBV11-2	once	TRBJ1-6	TGTGCCAGCAGCTTAGTACGGGAGACAGTATCATATAATTCACCCCTCCACTTT	CASSLVRETVSYNSPLHF
-	TRBV2	-	TRBJ1-4	TGTGCCAGTCGCCTAGACAGAAAACTGTTTTTT	CASRLDRKLFF
TRBD1	TRBV29-1	-	TRBJ1-1	TGCAGCGGGGGGACAGGGATGGTCACTGAAGCTTTCTTT	CSGGTGMVTEAFF
TRBD1	TRBV5-1	once	TRBJ2-5	TGCGCCAGCAGCCACGAGACAGGGGCGGAGGAGACCCAGTACTTC	CASSHETGAEETQYF
-	TRBV6-5	-	TRBJ2-3	TGTGCCAGCAGTCCCTGGACACAAGGCACAGATACGCAGTATTTT	CASSPWTQGTDTQYF
TRBD2	TRBV20-1	-	TRBJ2-3	TGCAGTGCTAGTGGGCTAGCGGGGGACGATCCTACGCAGTATTTT	CSASGLAGDDPTQYF
TRBD1	TRBV5-8	-	TRBJ1-4	TGTGCCAGCAGCCGCGGGACAGGGTCAGCAACTAATGAAAAACTGTTTTTT	CASSRGTGSATNEKLFF
TRBD1	TRBV2	-	TRBJ1-3	TGTGCCAGCAGTGTGGGGACAGGGGGCAGGCGAAACACCATATATTTT	CASSVGTGGRRNTIYF